The clone carrying this T cell receptor (beta chain) occurred a few times. Generated by immunoSEQ multiplex PCR, the TCRdb table keeps only in-frame clones and is missing some. The table includes around 700,000 clones, about 87% detected once. The sample comes from a study of blood T cell repertoires in COVID-19. Whole-study context: COVID-19 samples, acute and convalescent, were from the United States, Italy and Spain.

The receptor was derived from a woman aged 18-35 years with acute or convalescent COVID-19. Sequencing was performed on peripheral blood.

The CDR3 sequence is CSGSDRVKGYTF. The CDR3 DNA is TGCAGCGGGTCGGACAGGGTGAAAGGCTACACCTTC. V is TRBV29-1 and J is TRBJ1-2; 8 positions match TRBD1. This CDR3 comprises 12 residues. V gave up 7 bases and J gave up 8 bases; unmatched junction bases: 9. In germline, CDR1 is SQVTM, CDR2 ANQGSEA.